This TCR beta chain was sequenced in a study of blood T cells in healthy people across ages. There are 18 residues in the CDR3. The V and J ends lost 5 bases and 0 bases respectively, with 21 bases between them. Note on this clonotype: This CDR3 is missing its conserved last phenylalanine or tryptophan, likely due to a read error.

Drawn from each donor were 9 to 10 milliliters of peripheral blood. Combining a sample-barcoded 5' primer with a J-beta primer mix, a second PCR ran for roughly 6 to 12 cycles. TCRdb passed the 5' RACE reads through MiXCR, listing each CDR3 protein once. The repertoire consists of about 720,000 distinct CDR3 sequences, with 20% to 25% occurring once and the leading ten covering under 4.5%. These sequences were also reported in another study, on T cells of mothers and their children. That study reports: The extracted RNA was employed in its entirety for cDNA synthesis, at roughly 1.5 ug per 15 ul.

The chain couples TRBV12-3 or TRBV12-4 to TRBJ2-3, with unresolved D. This receptor was obtained from a boy aged 5-17 years in good health. Source material: blood. This CDR3 reads CASSTIESGASSTDTQYS. The CDR3 nucleotides read TGTGCCAGCAGTACCATCGAATCAGGAGCTTCTAGCACAGATACGCAGTATTCT.